This T cell receptor (beta chain) was sequenced for a study of CD8 T cells in ankylosing spondylitis. Overall study results and limits: There was a TCR beta motif, made of several highly homologous variants, that appeared characteristic of ankylosing spondylitis blood.

TCRdb re-called the 5' RACE reads with MiXCR, one entry per CDR3 protein. The repertoire holds about 390,000 distinct CDR3 sequences, with 20% to 25% as singletons. In germline, CDR1 is SQVTM, CDR2 ANQGSEA. After removal of 8 bases from V and 4 bases from J, the junction contained 8 bases not matched to a gene. The CDR3 sequence is 13 residues long. With respect to this clonotype: What it recognizes is unknown.

This TCR was recovered from a male donor with ankylosing spondylitis. The sequenced material came from blood, either unsorted or a sorted T cell fraction (not recorded which). The rearrangement joins TRBV29-1 to TRBJ2-3; 8 bases map to TRBD2. This chain's CDR3 is CSIPGLGSDTQYF. CDR3 DNA: TGCAGCATTCCGGGACTAGGTTCAGATACGCAGTATTTT.